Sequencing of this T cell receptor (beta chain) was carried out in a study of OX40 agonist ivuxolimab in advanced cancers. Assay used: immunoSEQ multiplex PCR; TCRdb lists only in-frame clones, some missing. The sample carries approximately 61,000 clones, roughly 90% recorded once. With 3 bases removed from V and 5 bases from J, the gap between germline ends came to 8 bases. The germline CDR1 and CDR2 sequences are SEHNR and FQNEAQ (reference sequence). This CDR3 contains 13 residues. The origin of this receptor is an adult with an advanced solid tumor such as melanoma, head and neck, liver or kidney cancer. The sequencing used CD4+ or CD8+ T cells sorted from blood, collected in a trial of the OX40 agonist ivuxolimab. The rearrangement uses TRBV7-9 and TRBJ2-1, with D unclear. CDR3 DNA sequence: TGTGCCAGCAGCTTGGATCCCAACAATGAGCAGTTCTTC. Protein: CASSLDPNNEQFF. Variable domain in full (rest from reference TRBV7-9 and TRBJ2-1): DTGVSQNPRHKITKRGQNVTFRCDPISEHNRLYWYRQTLGQGPEFLTYFQNEAQLEKSRLLSDRFSAERPKGSFSTLEIQRTEQGDSAMYLCASSLDPNNEQFFGPGTRLTVL.